Presented here are 26 T cell receptor beta chains from one specimen sequenced in a study of T cells in Graves' hyperthyroidism and ophthalmopathy (dated by TCRdb to between 2017 and 2020). Library preparation employed multiplex PCR. TCRdb lists the instrument as Illumina HiSeq 2000. TCR beta CDR3 regions were amplified from RNA transcripts. The TCR CDR3 was subjected to a first round of RT-PCR using the HTBI primer set and the Qiagen OneStep RT-PCR kit. TCRdb's own reprocessing of the public reads used fastp at Q25 and MiXCR and kept productive beta chains. CDR3 protein duplicates are merged, each entry listing the most common genes and DNA. This sample has 600,000 or so distinct CDR3 sequences in its table, and around 46% of those were observed once. The top ten clones comprise 8.2% of the sample. Sequences were obtained from peripheral blood or thyroid tissue (not recorded which). Receptors were obtained from a woman aged 18-29 years with Graves' hyperthyroidism. Donor details come from another sample of the same person, matched by shared clones.

This clonotype was counted between two and nine times. This rearrangement joins TRBV12-3 or TRBV12-4 to TRBJ1-3, with D hard to call. V was cut by 6 bases and J by 0 bases, with 9 bases left in between. CDR3 size: 14 residues. This chain's CDR3 is CASSYEYSGNTIYF. The DNA for the CDR3 is TGTGCCAGCAGCTACGAGTACTCTGGAAACACCATATATTTT.

This clonotype has more than one count but fewer than ten. The V gene is TRBV4-1, the J gene TRBJ1-1, with a weak D call TRBD1 (5 bases). V lost 4 bases, J lost 1 base, and 13 bases lay in between. Germline loops: CDR1 MGHRA, CDR2 YSYEKL. The CDR3 sequence is 15 residues long. The CDR3 protein is CASSPLGGTNTEAFF. The CDR3 region has the DNA TGCGCCAGCAGCCCCCTGGGAGGGACGAACACTGAAGCTTTCTTT.

The rearrangement joins TRBV24-1 to TRBJ1-2, with a possible D match to TRBD1 (5 bases). The CDR3 loop spans 13 amino acids. Germline V CDR1 and CDR2: KGHDR, SFDVKD. V was pared by 9 bases and J by 2 bases, with 12 bases between. The CDR3 here is CATYRDGNYGYTF. CDR3 nucleotides: TGTGCCACCTACCGGGACGGGAACTATGGCTACACCTTC.

This clonotype was observed a single time. A read error may explain this, as a much larger clone is one base away. The chain couples TRBV7-2 to TRBJ2-5, with 8 bases lining up with TRBD2. The germline V gene encodes CDR1 SGHTA and CDR2 FQGNSA. The CDR3 has 15 residues. The DNA for the CDR3 is TGTGCCGGCAGCGGGGGTGGTAGCGGGAAGGAGACCCAGTACTTC. Protein: CAGSGGGSGKETQYF.

The chain couples TRBV9 to TRBJ1-3; weak D call: TRBD1 (6 bases). CDR3 length equals 14 residues. Between the trimmed V and J ends, which lost 3 bases and 3 bases, there was a span of 10 bases. Germline values: CDR1 SGDLS, CDR2 YYNGEE. The CDR3 spells CASSAQGSGNTIYF. The CDR3 bases are TGTGCCAGCAGCGCACAGGGTAGTGGAAACACCATATATTTT.

To note about this clonotype: One end of the junction is discordant with germline, which a read error may explain. This chain connects TRBV7-2 to TRBJ1-5; D not certain. The CDR3 is 15 residues long. Germline-derived CDR1 and CDR2 are SGHTA and FQGNSA. In DNA form, the CDR3 reads TGCGCCAGCAGCCAAGGAGGGCTCAGTGATCAGCCCCAGCATTTT. Translation: CASSQGGLSDQPQHF.

The CDR3 loop is CATTNGNQPQHF. The CDR3 DNA sequence: TGTGCCACCACTAACGGCAATCAGCCCCAGCATTTT. The chain uses TRBV10-3 and TRBJ1-5; D gene uncertain. This CDR3 is built from 12 residues. Germline values: CDR1 ENHRY, CDR2 SYGVKD. Trimming took 10 bases from V and 2 from J, leaving 9 bases between them.

This clonotype was counted a single time. This chain links TRBV12-3 or TRBV12-4 with TRBJ1-2, with 8 bases aligning to TRBD1. J gave up 3 bases and V 8 bases, and 5 bases lay outside the gene matches. The CDR3 is 13 residues long. The CDR3 spells CASGKTGDYGYTF. CDR3 bases: TGTGCCAGCGGAAAGACAGGGGACTATGGCTACACCTTC.

The chain carries TRBV20-1 and TRBJ2-7; D might be TRBD2 (6 bases). Trimming removed 6 bases from V and 3 bases from J, with 21 bases in between. CDR1 is DFQATT and CDR2 is SNEGSKA in the germline V gene (reference sequence). The CDR3 sequence is 15 residues long. CDR3 nucleotides: TGCAGTGCCCGAGGTCGGTTAGCGGCAGACTACGAGCAGTACTTC. Protein sequence: CSARGRLAADYEQYF.

The rearrangement joins TRBV2 to TRBJ1-3; D is undetermined. The germline V and J ends were trimmed by 8 bases and 6 bases, with 11 bases remaining between them. The CDR3 has 12 amino acids. Germline V gene data show CDR1 as SNHLY and CDR2 as FYNNEI. CDR3 amino acids: CASRWVKNTIYF. The CDR3 DNA reads TGTGCCAGCCGGTGGGTAAAAAACACCATATATTTT.

This clonotype was detected once. This chain joins TRBV7-4 and TRBJ1-1; 10 bases fit TRBD1. Trimming cost V 4 bases and J 7 bases; bases outside gene matches: 9. Germline CDR1 reads SGHVT; CDR2 reads SQSDAQ. The CDR3 is 15 amino acids. CDR3 sequence: CASSSPGQGRYEAFF. The CDR3 DNA is TGTGCCAGCAGCTCGCCGGGACAGGGGCGATATGAAGCTTTCTTT.

The V gene is TRBV7-2, the J gene TRBJ2-6, with unresolved D. The CDR3 runs 16 residues. The ends were cut back, 2 bases at V and 6 bases at J, with 14 bases in the middle. From germline, CDR1 is SGHTA and CDR2 FQGNSA. This CDR3 reads CASSLSRASQANVLTF. In DNA form, the CDR3 reads TGTGCCAGCAGCTTAAGTCGGGCGAGCCAGGCCAACGTCCTGACTTTC.

Only a few counts were recorded for this clonotype. The chain combines TRBV25-1 with TRBJ1-2; 7 nucleotides align to TRBD1. This CDR3 region has 15 residues. The V and J ends lost 6 bases and 2 bases, in that order; junction bases with no gene match: 9. CDR1 and CDR2 from the germline V gene are MGHDK and SYGVNS. The DNA for the CDR3 is TGTGCCAGCAGCGGGAGGGACAGTTTGAACTATGGCTACACCTTC. Amino acids: CASSGRDSLNYGYTF.

The gene calls are TRBV29-1 and TRBJ1-6; 7 bases line up with TRBD1. The V gene's germline CDR1 is SQVTM and CDR2 ANQGSEA. This CDR3 region has 13 residues. V was clipped by 4 bases and J by 10 bases; unmatched bases: 7. In DNA form, the CDR3 reads TGCAGCGTTGGAGGAGCAGGGGGATCACCCCTCCACTTT. This sequence encodes CSVGGAGGSPLHF.

The CDR3 reads CSVERAGGRGANVLTF. Here the CDR3 DNA reads TGCAGCGTTGAGAGGGCAGGGGGCCGTGGGGCCAACGTCCTGACTTTC. The chain links TRBV29-1 to TRBJ2-6; TRBD1 matches at 8 bases. Germline V gene sequence: CDR1 SQVTM, CDR2 ANQGSEA. Unmatched junction bases numbered 7, after V lost 3 bases and J lost 3 bases. This CDR3 region has 16 residues.

The CDR3 sequence: CSAVPGTGDYGYTF. CDR3 in DNA: TGCAGCGCAGTTCCCGGGACAGGGGACTATGGCTACACCTTC. The chain links TRBV29-1 to TRBJ1-2, with TRBD1 identical over 10 bases. V was pared by 7 bases and J by 3 bases, with 8 bases of the junction left unmatched. Germline CDR1 and CDR2: SQVTM and ANQGSEA. The CDR3 is 14 amino acids.

This chain joins TRBV29-1 and TRBJ2-3, with 7 bases fitting TRBD1. The J segment lost 1 base and the V segment lost 7 bases, leaving 8 bases of the junction unmatched. Germline CDR1 is SQVTM and CDR2 is ANQGSEA. This CDR3 contains 14 residues. The CDR3 nucleotides read TGCAGCGCCGTGACAGGGCGAGGCACAGATACGCAGTATTTT. It specifies CSAVTGRGTDTQYF.

This chain joins TRBV2 and TRBJ1-3, with a tentative D call TRBD1 (5 bases). The V end was cut by 5 bases, the J end by 5 bases, with 13 bases between. Germline V lookup: CDR1 SNHLY, CDR2 FYNNEI. This CDR3 spans 14 amino acids. The CDR3 DNA is TGTGCCAGCAGTCAGGGACCCTCCAGAAACACCATATATTTT. This codes for CASSQGPSRNTIYF. Using reference TRBV2 and TRBJ1-3 for the parts outside the CDR3, the full variable domain is EPEVTQTPSHQVTQMGQEVILRCVPISNHLYFYWYRQILGQKVEFLVSFYNNEISEKSEIFDDQFSVERPDGSNFTLKIRSTKLEDSAMYFCASSQGPSRNTIYFGEGSWLTVV.

Turning to this clonotype: This sequence may be a read error, since a much larger clone differs from it by one base. The chain has TRBV7-2 and TRBJ1-6, with D maybe TRBD1 (6 bases). The CDR3 length is 14 residues. Germline V gives CDR1 SGHTA, CDR2 FQGNSA. V was clipped by 10 bases and J by 8 bases, with 18 bases between them. This CDR3 is CATTIRQADSPLHF. Written as DNA, the CDR3 is TGTGCCACCACCATACGACAGGCTGATTCACCCCTCCACTTT.

This clonotype came up a few times. The chain employs TRBV14 and TRBJ2-7; weak D call: TRBD1 (6 bases). Germline V gene sequence: CDR1 SGHDN, CDR2 FVKESK. This CDR3 comprises 14 residues. Deletions cut 2 bases from V and 0 bases from J, with 8 bases between. As DNA, the CDR3 is TGTGCCAGCAGCCAACCGGACAGCTCCTACGAGCAGTACTTC. Protein sequence: CASSQPDSSYEQYF.

About this clonotype: The junction shows a germline mismatch at one end, possibly a read error. V is TRBV10-3 and J is TRBJ2-7, with a weak D call TRBD2 (6 bases). This CDR3 is 13 amino acids long. The germline V gene has CDR1 ENHRY and CDR2 SYGVKD. The CDR3 DNA reads TGTGCCAGCAGTCATCCGGGGGACGGAGAGCAGTACTTC. This sequence encodes CASSHPGDGEQYF.

The genes are TRBV5-1 and TRBJ2-5; 7 bases are a match to TRBD1. The CDR3 contains 16 residues. Germline CDR1 reads SGHRS; CDR2 reads YFSETQ. Losses at the gene ends were 4 bases for V and 0 bases for J; bases not matched to a gene: 9. CDR3 amino acids: CASSQGQKGYQETQYF. For the CDR3, the DNA is TGCGCCAGCAGCCAGGGACAGAAGGGGTACCAAGAGACCCAGTACTTC.

At least ten counts were recorded for this clonotype. This chain joins TRBV29-1 and TRBJ1-1; D is unclear. This CDR3 is 12 amino acids long. Between the trimmed V and J ends, which lost 6 bases and 4 bases, there was a span of 12 bases. The germline CDR1 and CDR2 sequences are SQVTM and ANQGSEA. The CDR3 DNA reads as TGCAGCGTGGGGATTCGGGGCACTGAAGCTTTCTTT. Translating gives CSVGIRGTEAFF.

Regarding this clonotype: The junction departs from the called germline gene at one end, perhaps through a read error. V usage is TRBV7-9 and J usage is TRBJ2-5; 9 bases map to TRBD1. There are 15 residues in the CDR3. Germline V gives CDR1 SEHNR, CDR2 FQNEAQ (reference sequence). The CDR3 DNA reads as TGCGCCAGCAGCCAAGTGCCGGGACAGGGAGAGACCCAGTACTTC. Its protein product is CASSQVPGQGETQYF.

For this clonotype: This may stem from a read error, because a much larger clone lies one nucleotide away. The V call is TRBV29-1, the J call TRBJ1-1; D is unclear. The ends were cut back, 5 bases at V and 4 bases at J, with 11 bases in the middle. CDR3 length equals 12 residues. Germline-derived CDR1 and CDR2 are SQVTM and ANQGSEA. Here the CDR3 DNA reads TGCAGCGTTTGGAGTGGGAGCACTGAAGCTTTCTTT. Translation: CSVWSGSTEAFF.

The chain combines TRBV20-1 with TRBJ1-1; 10 nucleotides align to TRBD1. After removal of 3 bases from V and 4 bases from J, the junction contained 5 bases not matched to a gene. Germline V gene sequence: CDR1 DFQATT, CDR2 SNEGSKA (reference sequence). The CDR3 runs 14 residues. CDR3 sequence: CSASDRDRGTEAFF. The CDR3 nucleotides are TGCAGTGCTAGTGACAGGGACAGGGGCACTGAAGCTTTCTTT.